A single sample gave rise to the 20 T cell receptor beta chains below, sequenced in a study of cytomegalovirus exposure and HLA in healthy donors. Produced via immunoSEQ multiplex PCR; TCRdb's table is partial and in-frame only. The sample shows 100,000 or so clones, approximately 86% of them seen only once. Sequencing was done on a sample of PBMCs. The receptor source for this set is a woman between 18 and 29 years old in good health and CMV-seropositive.

This clone was detected only once. This rearrangement joins TRBV29-1 to TRBJ2-5; D is ambiguous. Germline assignment: CDR1 SQVTM and CDR2 ANQGSEA. With 3 bases removed from V and 5 bases from J, the gap between germline ends came to 10 bases. The CDR3 extends over 12 amino acids. The CDR3 bases are TGCAGCGTTGATCCAGGTACCGAGACCCAGTACTTC. Protein: CSVDPGTETQYF.

The sample holds a few counts of this clone. The chain carries TRBV5-4 and TRBJ1-1; possible D gene TRBD1, 5 bases. There are 15 residues in the CDR3. The V gene lost 0 bases and the J gene lost 4 bases, with 13 bases spanning the gap. The germline CDR1 and CDR2 sequences are SGHNT and YYREEE (reference sequence). CDR3 DNA: TGTGCCAGCAGCTTGGTCGGGGGATTGAGCACTGAAGCTTTCTTT. This encodes CASSLVGGLSTEAFF. The full variable domain, rest sourced from reference TRBV5-4 and TRBJ1-1, is ETGVTQSPTHLIKTRGQQVTLRCSSQSGHNTVSWYQQALGQGPQFIFQYYREEENGRGNFPPRFSGLQFPNYSSELNVNALELDDSALYLCASSLVGGLSTEAFFGQGTRLTVV.

The rearrangement joins TRBV19 to TRBJ1-2; no definite D call. CDR1 is LNHDA and CDR2 is SQIVND in the germline V gene (reference sequence). Trimming stripped 7 bases from V and 3 bases from J, with 12 bases between. The CDR3 spans 13 residues. In DNA form, the CDR3 reads TGTGCCAGTATCGGATTGCGGGACTATGGCTACACCTTC. Amino acid sequence: CASIGLRDYGYTF.

This clone was detected once. The J gene is TRBJ2-2, the V gene TRBV5-4; TRBD1 agrees at 7 bases. The trim removed 4 bases at V and 1 base at J, leaving 10 bases unmatched. Germline CDR1 and CDR2: SGHNT and YYREEE (reference sequence). The CDR3 extends over 17 amino acids. The chain's CDR3 is CASSRQPGTVNTGELFF. CDR3 sequence (DNA): TGTGCCAGCAGCCGTCAGCCCGGGACAGTGAACACCGGGGAGCTGTTTTTT.

In regard to this clone: At one end the junction does not follow the germline gene, possibly because of a read error. The V and J genes are TRBV2 and TRBJ2-2; D possibly corresponds to TRBD2 (5 bases). CDR3 size: 14 residues. Per the germline V gene, CDR1 is SNHLY and CDR2 is FYNNEI. The CDR3 DNA is TGTGCCACCAGTCGGGGTTTAAACACCGGGGAGCTGTTTTTT. This encodes CATSRGLNTGELFF.

V usage is TRBV4-1 and J usage is TRBJ2-2; TRBD1 agrees at 8 bases. The CDR3 has 16 residues. Germline CDR1 MGHRA, CDR2 YSYEKL. Germline trimming cut 5 bases from V and 0 bases from J; bases unmatched to any gene: 5. CDR3 residues: CASSFRDRSNTGELFF. The CDR3 nucleotides read TGCGCCAGCAGCTTCCGGGACAGGTCGAACACCGGGGAGCTGTTTTTT.

The chain links TRBV6-1 to TRBJ2-7; D gene ambiguous. V shed 0 bases and J shed 2 bases, with 5 bases lying between them. Germline lookup yields CDR1 MNHNS and CDR2 SASEGT. CDR3 length: 13 residues. The CDR3 is CASSEAIPYEQYF. The CDR3 nucleotides are TGTGCCAGCAGTGAAGCTATCCCCTACGAGCAGTACTTC.

This chain uses TRBV15 with TRBJ2-7; D call uncertain. The CDR3 sequence is 12 residues long. Germline CDR1 and CDR2: LNHNV and YYDKDF (reference sequence). The V and J ends lost 1 base and 5 bases respectively, with 6 bases between them. CDR3 nucleotides: TGTGCCACCAGCAGAGGACGGGACGAGCAGTACTTC. Translating gives CATSRGRDEQYF. Full variable domain (missing parts from reference TRBV15 and TRBJ2-7): DAMVIQNPRYQVTQFGKPVTLSCSQTLNHNVMYWYQQKSSQAPKLLFHYYDKDFNNEADTPDNFQSRRPNTSFCFLDIRSPGLGDTAMYLCATSRGRDEQYFGPGTRLTVT.

This clone was seen once. The V gene is TRBV9, the J gene TRBJ2-2, with D unresolved. From germline, CDR1 is SGDLS and CDR2 YYNGEE. The CDR3 sequence is 13 residues long. Between the trimmed V and J ends, which lost 0 bases and 16 bases, there was a span of 16 bases. The CDR3 loop is CASSVALHSPPFF. CDR3 in DNA: TGTGCCAGCAGCGTAGCACTGCACAGCCCGCCGTTTTTT.

This CDR3 reads CASSVQGAQVGYTF. The CDR3 region has the DNA TGTGCCAGCAGCGTACAGGGGGCACAGGTTGGCTACACCTTC. V gene TRBV9 combines with J gene TRBJ1-2; TRBD1 matches at 8 bases. The germline gives CDR1 SGDLS, CDR2 YYNGEE. CDR3 length equals 14 residues. V shed 1 base and J 7 bases; nucleotides not matched to a gene: 6.

CDR3 sequence: CASSLAGRENTEAFF. CDR3 nucleotides: TGTGCCAGCAGCTTAGCAGGCAGGGAGAACACTGAAGCTTTCTTT. The rearrangement joins TRBV13 to TRBJ1-1, with D maybe TRBD1 (5 bases). V lost 1 base to trimming and J lost 1 base, with 10 bases between them. This CDR3 is 15 amino acids long. CDR1 is PRHDT, CDR2 FYEKMQ, per germline (reference sequence).

The V call is TRBV6-6, the J call TRBJ2-1, with 8 bases lining up with TRBD2. From germline, CDR1 is MNHNY and CDR2 SVGAGI (reference sequence). The CDR3 is made up of 13 amino acids. Trimming cost V 6 bases and J 9 bases; bases outside gene matches: 7. CDR3 in DNA: TGTGCCAGCAGCTTAACTAGCGGTGGTGAGCAGTTCTTC. It codes for CASSLTSGGEQFF.

The rearrangement uses TRBV28 and TRBJ2-2, with TRBD2 matching 11 bases. The CDR3 has 15 amino acids. The junction had 6 bases not matched to a gene; V was cut back by 6 bases and J by 6 bases. Germline CDR1 reads MDHEN; CDR2 reads SYDVKM. CDR3 nucleotide sequence: TGTGCCAGCAGAATACTAGCGGGAGTATCCGGGGAGCTGTTTTTT. It is translated as CASRILAGVSGELFF.

The J gene is TRBJ1-5, the V gene TRBV2; D is unclear. The CDR3 totals 15 residues. Deletions cut 4 bases from V and 2 bases from J, with 12 bases between. Germline-derived CDR1 and CDR2 are SNHLY and FYNNEI. The CDR3 sequence: CASSAEGGGNQPQHF. DNA of the CDR3: TGTGCCAGCAGTGCTGAGGGTGGGGGCAATCAGCCCCAGCATTTT. The variable domain in full, completed from reference TRBV2 and TRBJ1-5, reads EPEVTQTPSHQVTQMGQEVILRCVPISNHLYFYWYRQILGQKVEFLVSFYNNEISEKSEIFDDQFSVERPDGSNFTLKIRSTKLEDSAMYFCASSAEGGGNQPQHFGDGTRLSIL.

The rearrangement uses TRBV2 and TRBJ2-5; TRBD1 might be the D (6 bases). The germline V gene has CDR1 SNHLY and CDR2 FYNNEI. This CDR3 contains 14 residues. V dropped 5 bases and J dropped 5 bases, with 15 bases sitting between them. The DNA of the CDR3 is TGTGCCAGCAGTCTAACCTACAGGGAGGAGACCCAGTACTTC. Protein product: CASSLTYREETQYF.

The V and J genes are TRBV28 and TRBJ1-1; tentative D call: TRBD1 (5 bases). The CDR3 is 15 residues long. Germline-derived CDR1 and CDR2 are MDHEN and SYDVKM. Trimming took off 1 base at V and 0 bases at J, with 9 bases between the two ends. The CDR3 is CASSLSGRVNTEAFF. In nucleotides, the CDR3 is TGTGCCAGCAGTTTATCAGGCAGGGTGAACACTGAAGCTTTCTTT.

J is TRBJ2-3 and V is TRBV10-3; D possibly corresponds to TRBD1 (6 bases). The CDR3 is 12 amino acids. Trimming removed 10 bases from V and 1 base from J, with 9 bases in between. Germline values: CDR1 ENHRY, CDR2 SYGVKD. CDR3 sequence: CATKGGTDTQYF. The CDR3 coding sequence is TGTGCCACCAAGGGGGGCACAGATACGCAGTATTTT.

The J gene is TRBJ1-1, the V gene TRBV7-9; 7 bases match TRBD1. This CDR3 has 14 amino acids. Looked up from germline, CDR1 is SEHNR and CDR2 is FQNEAQ (reference sequence). V dropped 5 bases and J dropped 3; count of bases not matched to a gene: 6. The CDR3 DNA reads TGTGCCAGCAGCACCGACAGGGTGGACACTGAAGCTTTCTTT. Amino acid sequence: CASSTDRVDTEAFF.

The table lists this clone with a count of one. The J gene is TRBJ2-1, the V gene TRBV19; TRBD2 matches 7 bases. J lost 4 bases, V lost 8 bases, and 14 bases had no gene match. CDR1 LNHDA and CDR2 SQIVND come from the germline V gene (reference sequence). The CDR3 sequence is 16 residues long. The CDR3 bases are TGTGCCAGTTCACCCTTAGGCGGGGGTACTTACAATGAGCAGTTCTTC. This sequence encodes CASSPLGGGTYNEQFF.

The CDR3 sequence is CASSVGTAVPLLHF. In nucleotides, the CDR3 is TGTGCCAGCAGCGTGGGGACAGCCGTACCTCTTCTCCACTTT. The chain employs TRBV9 and TRBJ1-6, with 7 bases matching TRBD1. The germline V gene encodes CDR1 SGDLS and CDR2 YYNGEE. Trimming took 2 bases from V and 16 from J; bases not matched to a gene: 12. The CDR3 is 14 residues long.